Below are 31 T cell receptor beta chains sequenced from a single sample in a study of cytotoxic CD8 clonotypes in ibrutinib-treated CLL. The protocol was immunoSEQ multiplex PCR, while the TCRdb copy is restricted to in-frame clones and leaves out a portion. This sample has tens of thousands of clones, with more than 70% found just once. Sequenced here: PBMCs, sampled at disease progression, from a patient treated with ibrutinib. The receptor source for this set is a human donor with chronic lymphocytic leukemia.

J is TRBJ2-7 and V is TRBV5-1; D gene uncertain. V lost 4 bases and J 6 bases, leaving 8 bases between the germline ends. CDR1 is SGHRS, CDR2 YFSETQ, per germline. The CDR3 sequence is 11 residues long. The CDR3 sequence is CASSAVGEQYF. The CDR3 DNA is TGCGCCAGCAGCGCGGTTGGCGAGCAGTACTTC. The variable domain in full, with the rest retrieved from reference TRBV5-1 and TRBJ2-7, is KAGVTQTPRYLIKTRGQQVTLSCSPISGHRSVSWYQQTPGQGLQFLFEYFSETQRNKGNFPGRFSGRQFSNSRSEMNVSTLELGDSALYLCASSAVGEQYFGPGTRLTVT.

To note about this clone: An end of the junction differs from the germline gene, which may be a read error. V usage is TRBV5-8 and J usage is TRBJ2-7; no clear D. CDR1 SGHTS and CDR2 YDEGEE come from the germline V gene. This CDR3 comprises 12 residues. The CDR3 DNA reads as TGTGCCAGCAGCCGCAATTTCTACGGGCAGTACTTC. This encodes CASSRNFYGQYF.

In nucleotides, the CDR3 is TGTGCCAGCAGTCTATATACCAAGACTAGCCGGTACGAGCAGTACTTC. As protein: CASSLYTKTSRYEQYF. The chain has TRBV28 and TRBJ2-7; 7 bases are shared with TRBD2. J lost 4 bases, V lost 5 bases, and 14 bases had no gene match. This CDR3 contains 16 residues. Germline CDR1 and CDR2: MDHEN and SYDVKM.

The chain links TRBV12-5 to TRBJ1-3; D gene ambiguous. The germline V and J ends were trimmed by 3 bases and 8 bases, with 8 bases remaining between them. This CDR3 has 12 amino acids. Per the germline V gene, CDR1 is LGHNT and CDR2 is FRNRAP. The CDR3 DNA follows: TGTGCTAGTGGTTTCTCGGCATACACCATATATTTT. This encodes CASGFSAYTIYF.

CDR3 nucleotide sequence: TGTGCAAGTCGCTTCCGGGACCCGCCACTGGCCGGGGAAAGGGCCTATAATTCACCCCTCCACTTT. Protein sequence: CASRFRDPPLAGERAYNSPLHF. The rearrangement links TRBV12-2 to TRBJ1-6. TRBV12-2 is deemed a pseudogene. The CDR3 consists of 22 residues.

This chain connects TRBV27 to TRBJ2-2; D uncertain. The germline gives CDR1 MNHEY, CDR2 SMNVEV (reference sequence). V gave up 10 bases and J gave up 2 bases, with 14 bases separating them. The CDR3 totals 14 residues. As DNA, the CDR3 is TGTGCCACCAGACCCGGGCCCAACACCGGGGAGCTGTTTTTT. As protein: CATRPGPNTGELFF.

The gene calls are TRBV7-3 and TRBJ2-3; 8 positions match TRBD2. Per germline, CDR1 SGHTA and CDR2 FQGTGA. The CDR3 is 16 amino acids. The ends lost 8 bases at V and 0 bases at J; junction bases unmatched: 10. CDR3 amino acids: CASAGLTSGSTDTQYF. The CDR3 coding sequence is TGTGCCAGCGCCGGATTAACTAGCGGCAGCACAGATACGCAGTATTTT.

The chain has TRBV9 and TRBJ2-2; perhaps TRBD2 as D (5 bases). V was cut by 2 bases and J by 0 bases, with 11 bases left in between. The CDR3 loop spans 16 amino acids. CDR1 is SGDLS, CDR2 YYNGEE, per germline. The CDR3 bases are TGTGCCAGCAGCGTTATGGCGGGCGCGAACACCGGGGAGCTGTTTTTT. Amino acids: CASSVMAGANTGELFF.

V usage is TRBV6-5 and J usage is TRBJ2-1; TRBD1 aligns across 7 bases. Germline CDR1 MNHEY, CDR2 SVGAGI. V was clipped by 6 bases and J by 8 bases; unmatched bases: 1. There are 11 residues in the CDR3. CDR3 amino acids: CASRTGYEQFF. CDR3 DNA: TGTGCCAGCAGGACAGGGTATGAGCAGTTCTTC.

CDR3 DNA: TGTGCCATCGGGACAGGGGGCGAAACTGAAGCTTTCTTT. Translating gives CAIGTGGETEAFF. The chain is built from TRBV10-3 and TRBJ1-1; TRBD1 matches 12 bases. Germline V CDR1 and CDR2: ENHRY, SYGVKD. This CDR3 comprises 13 residues. Trimming took 8 bases from V and 5 from J; bases not matched to a gene: 3.

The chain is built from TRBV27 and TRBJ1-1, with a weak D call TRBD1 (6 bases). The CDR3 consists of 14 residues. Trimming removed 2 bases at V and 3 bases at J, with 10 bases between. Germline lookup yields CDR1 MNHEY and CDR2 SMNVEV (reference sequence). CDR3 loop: CASSLIHRDTEAFF. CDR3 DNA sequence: TGTGCCAGCAGTTTAATACACAGGGACACTGAAGCTTTCTTT.

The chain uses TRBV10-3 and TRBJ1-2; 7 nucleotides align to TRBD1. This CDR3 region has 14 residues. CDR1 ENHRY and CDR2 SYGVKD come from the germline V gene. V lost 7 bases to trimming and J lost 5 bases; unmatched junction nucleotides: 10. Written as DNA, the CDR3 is TGTGCCATCAAGAGGGGGCTTGACACATATGGCTACACCTTC. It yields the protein CAIKRGLDTYGYTF.

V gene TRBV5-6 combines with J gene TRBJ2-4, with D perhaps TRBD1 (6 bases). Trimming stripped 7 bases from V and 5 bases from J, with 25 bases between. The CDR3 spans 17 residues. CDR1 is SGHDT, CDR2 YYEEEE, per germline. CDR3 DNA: TGTGCCAGCGGAATCACAGGGTCTTTTGAGGTCGAAAACATTCAGTACTTC. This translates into CASGITGSFEVENIQYF.

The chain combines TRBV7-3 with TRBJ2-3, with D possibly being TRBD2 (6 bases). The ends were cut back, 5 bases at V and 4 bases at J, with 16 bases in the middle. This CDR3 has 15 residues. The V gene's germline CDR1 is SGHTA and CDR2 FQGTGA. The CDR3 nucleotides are TGTGCCAGCAGCCAAACCGGGAGCAATCCAGATACGCAGTATTTT. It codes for CASSQTGSNPDTQYF.

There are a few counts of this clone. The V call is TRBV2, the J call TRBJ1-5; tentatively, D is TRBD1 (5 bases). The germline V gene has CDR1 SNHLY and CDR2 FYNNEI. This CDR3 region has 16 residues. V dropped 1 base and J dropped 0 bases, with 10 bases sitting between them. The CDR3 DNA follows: TGTGCCAGCAGTGAAGGCGGAGGGGCTAGCAATCAGCCCCAGCATTTT. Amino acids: CASSEGGGASNQPQHF.

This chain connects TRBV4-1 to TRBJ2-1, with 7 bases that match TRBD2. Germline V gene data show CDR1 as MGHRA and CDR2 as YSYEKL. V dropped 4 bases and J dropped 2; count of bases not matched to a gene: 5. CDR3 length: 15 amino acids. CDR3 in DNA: TGCGCCAGCAGCCTGCGGGAGACTCCCTACAATGAGCAGTTCTTC. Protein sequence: CASSLRETPYNEQFF.

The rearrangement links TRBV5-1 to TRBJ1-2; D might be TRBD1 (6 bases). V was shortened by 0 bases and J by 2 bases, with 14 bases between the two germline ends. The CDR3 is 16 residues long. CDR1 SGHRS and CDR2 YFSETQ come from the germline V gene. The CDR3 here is CASSLESGQGNYGYTF. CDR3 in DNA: TGCGCCAGCAGCTTGGAGTCCGGGCAGGGGAACTATGGCTACACCTTC.

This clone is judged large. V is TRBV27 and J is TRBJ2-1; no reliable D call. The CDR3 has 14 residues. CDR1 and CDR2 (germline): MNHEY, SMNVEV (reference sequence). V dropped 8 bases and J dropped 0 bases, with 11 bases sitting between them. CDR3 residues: CASREHGSYNEQFF. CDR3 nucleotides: TGTGCCAGCCGCGAGCATGGCTCCTACAATGAGCAGTTCTTC.

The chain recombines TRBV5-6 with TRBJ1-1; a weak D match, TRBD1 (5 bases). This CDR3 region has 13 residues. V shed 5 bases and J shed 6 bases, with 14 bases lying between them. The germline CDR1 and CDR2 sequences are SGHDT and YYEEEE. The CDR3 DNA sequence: TGTGCCAGCAGTTTAGGGGAGGGTGCTGAAGCTTTCTTT. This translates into CASSLGEGAEAFF.

CDR3 DNA sequence: TGCAGTGCGTGGGAGGCCGGGGAGCTGTTTTTT. This sequence encodes CSAWEAGELFF. The rearrangement joins TRBV20-1 to TRBJ2-2; D is perhaps TRBD2 (6 bases). V lost 6 bases and J lost 6, with 8 bases in between. The CDR3 length is 11 residues. The germline V gene has CDR1 DFQATT and CDR2 SNEGSKA (reference sequence).

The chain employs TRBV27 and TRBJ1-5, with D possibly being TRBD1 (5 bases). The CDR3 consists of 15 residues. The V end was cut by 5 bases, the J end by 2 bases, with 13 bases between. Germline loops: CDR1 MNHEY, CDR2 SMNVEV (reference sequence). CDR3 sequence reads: CASSRRGSGNQPQHF. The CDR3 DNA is TGTGCCAGCAGTCGGCGGGGGAGCGGCAATCAGCCCCAGCATTTT.

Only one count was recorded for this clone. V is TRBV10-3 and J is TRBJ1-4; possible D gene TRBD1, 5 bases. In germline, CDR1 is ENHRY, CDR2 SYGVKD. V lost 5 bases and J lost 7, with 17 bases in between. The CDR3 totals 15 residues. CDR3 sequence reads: CAISSDQGRGEKLFF. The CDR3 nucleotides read TGTGCCATCAGTTCCGATCAGGGAAGGGGTGAAAAACTGTTTTTT.

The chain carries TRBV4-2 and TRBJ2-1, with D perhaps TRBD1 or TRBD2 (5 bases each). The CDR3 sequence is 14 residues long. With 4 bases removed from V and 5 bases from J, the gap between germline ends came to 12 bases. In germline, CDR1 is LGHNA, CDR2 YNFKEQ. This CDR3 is CASSPMGRNNEQFF. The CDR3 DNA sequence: TGTGCCAGCAGCCCAATGGGACGGAACAATGAGCAGTTCTTC.

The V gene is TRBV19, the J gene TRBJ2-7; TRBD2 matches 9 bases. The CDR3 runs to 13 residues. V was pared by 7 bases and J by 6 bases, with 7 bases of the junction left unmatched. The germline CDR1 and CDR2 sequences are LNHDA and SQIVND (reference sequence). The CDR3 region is CASTRTSVGEQYF. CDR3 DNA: TGTGCCAGTACCCGGACTAGCGTAGGCGAGCAGTACTTC.

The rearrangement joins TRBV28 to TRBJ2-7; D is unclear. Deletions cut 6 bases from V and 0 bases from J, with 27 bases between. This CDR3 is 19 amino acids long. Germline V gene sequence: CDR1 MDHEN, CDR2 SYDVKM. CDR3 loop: CASRNHIKGLGRNSYEQYF. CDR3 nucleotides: TGTGCCAGCAGGAATCACATAAAGGGTCTCGGACGGAACTCCTACGAGCAGTACTTC.

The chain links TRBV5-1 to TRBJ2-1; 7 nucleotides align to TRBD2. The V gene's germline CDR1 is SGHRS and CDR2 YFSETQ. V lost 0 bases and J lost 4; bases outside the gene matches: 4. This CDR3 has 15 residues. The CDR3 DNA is TGCGCCAGCAGCTTGGGCCCTAGCGGATACAATGAGCAGTTCTTC. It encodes CASSLGPSGYNEQFF. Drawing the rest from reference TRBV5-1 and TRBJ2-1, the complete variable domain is KAGVTQTPRYLIKTRGQQVTLSCSPISGHRSVSWYQQTPGQGLQFLFEYFSETQRNKGNFPGRFSGRQFSNSRSEMNVSTLELGDSALYLCASSLGPSGYNEQFFGPGTRLTVL.

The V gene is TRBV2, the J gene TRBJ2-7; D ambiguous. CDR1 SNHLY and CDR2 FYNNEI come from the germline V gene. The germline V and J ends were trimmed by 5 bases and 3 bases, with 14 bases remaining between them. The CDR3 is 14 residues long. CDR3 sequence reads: CASSTPGPLYEQYF. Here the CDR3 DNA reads TGTGCCAGCAGTACCCCAGGTCCCCTCTACGAGCAGTACTTC.

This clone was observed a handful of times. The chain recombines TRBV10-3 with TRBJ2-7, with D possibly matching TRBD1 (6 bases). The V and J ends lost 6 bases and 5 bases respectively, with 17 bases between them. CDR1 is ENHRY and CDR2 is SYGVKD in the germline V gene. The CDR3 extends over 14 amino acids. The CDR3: CAIRGHQLSDEQYF. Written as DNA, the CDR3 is TGTGCCATCAGGGGACACCAACTCTCGGACGAGCAGTACTTC.

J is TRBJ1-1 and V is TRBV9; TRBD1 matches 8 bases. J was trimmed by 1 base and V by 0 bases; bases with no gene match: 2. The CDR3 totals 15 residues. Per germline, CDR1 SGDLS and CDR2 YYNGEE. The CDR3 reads CASSVAGQGNTEAFF. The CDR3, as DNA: TGTGCCAGCAGCGTAGCAGGACAGGGGAACACTGAAGCTTTCTTT.

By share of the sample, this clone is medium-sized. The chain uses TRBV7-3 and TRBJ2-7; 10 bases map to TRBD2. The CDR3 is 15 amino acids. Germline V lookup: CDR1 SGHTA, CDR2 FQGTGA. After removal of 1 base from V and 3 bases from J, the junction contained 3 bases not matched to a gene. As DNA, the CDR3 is TGTGCCAGCAGCTTAAACCCTAGCGGGAGCTACGAGCAGTACTTC. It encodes CASSLNPSGSYEQYF.

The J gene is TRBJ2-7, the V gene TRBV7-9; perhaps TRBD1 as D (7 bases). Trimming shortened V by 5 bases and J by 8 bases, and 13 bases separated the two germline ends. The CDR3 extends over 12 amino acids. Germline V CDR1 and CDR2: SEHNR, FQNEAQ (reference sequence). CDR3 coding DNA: TGTGCCAGCAGCCAGGGGGACTCGCAGCAGTACTTC. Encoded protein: CASSQGDSQQYF.